The rows below give T cell receptor beta chains drawn from one sample of a study of blood T cell repertoires in COVID-19. Here immunoSEQ multiplex PCR was the method, and the copy in TCRdb shows in-frame clones only, minus some. Among over 250,000 clones listed, approximately 88% were seen once. Sequencing was performed on peripheral blood. All receptors derive from a man between 50 and 59 years old with acute or convalescent COVID-19. CDR3s include the opening cysteine and the closing phenylalanine or tryptophan. D genes are given only for firm matches. Size tells how often a clone was seen (once, few, many) or the class of an expanded clone, and some rows leave it out.

NA	TRBV6-1	TRBD1	TRBJ1-1	TGTGCCAGCAGTGAATGGGGACAGTTGAACACTGAAGCTTTCTTT	CASSEWGQLNTEAFF
NA	TRBV5-1	NA	TRBJ2-7	TGCGCCAGCAGCTTGGCCTGGGGAGGGGGCTACGAGCAGTACTTC	CASSLAWGGGYEQYF
NA	TRBV5-5	TRBD1	TRBJ1-2	TGTGCCAGCAGCTGGGGACAGGGGGCGATTGGTGGCTACACCTTC	CASSWGQGAIGGYTF
few	TRBV21-1	NA	TRBJ1-1	TGTGCCAGCAGCAAAGGACACTTCATGAACACTGAAGCTTTCTTT	CASSKGHFMNTEAFF
NA	TRBV5-4	TRBD1	TRBJ2-5	TGTGCCAGCAGCCCCGGGACAGCTCAAGAGACCCAGTACTTC	CASSPGTAQETQYF
NA	TRBV15	TRBD2	TRBJ2-3	TGTGCCACCAGCAGACGAGCGGGGGGCTTAACAGATACGCAGTATTTT	CATSRRAGGLTDTQYF
NA	TRBV18	NA	TRBJ1-5	TGTGCCAGCTCACCACTTGCGGATAGCAATCAGCCCCAGCATTTT	CASSPLADSNQPQHF
NA	TRBV7-3	NA	TRBJ1-1	TGTGCCAGCAGCTTAGAGGCAAGGAACACTGAAGCTTTCTTT	CASSLEARNTEAFF
NA	TRBV2	TRBD1	TRBJ1-1	TGTGCCAGCACGACAGGGGGCCGTACTGAAGCTTTCTTT	CASTTGGRTEAFF
once	TRBV7-9	NA	TRBJ1-2	TGTGCCAGCTCCGAACCAACAGGGAGTGGCTACACCTTC	CASSEPTGSGYTF
NA	TRBV7-9	NA	TRBJ1-4	TGTGCCAGCAGCCTCTCGAGCGAAAAACTGTTTTTT	CASSLSSEKLFF
once	TRBV3-1/TRBV3-2	TRBD2	TRBJ2-3	TGTGCCAGCAACCGGGAGGGCACAGATACGCAGTATTTT	CASNREGTDTQYF
NA	TRBV2	NA	TRBJ1-4	TGTGCCACAAGGACAGAAGCAACTAATGAAAAACTGTTTTTT	CATRTEATNEKLFF
NA	TRBV7-9	NA	TRBJ1-3	TGTGCCAGCAGCCTTACAGAAACCTCTGGAAACACCATATATTTT	CASSLTETSGNTIYF
NA	TRBV3-1/TRBV3-2	NA	TRBJ2-5	TGTGCCAGCAGCCAACAAGCCGAAGAGACCCAGTACTTC	CASSQQAEETQYF
NA	TRBV18	TRBD1	TRBJ1-6	TGTGCCAGCTCACCTTATACAGGGGGCTATTCGGGTTCACCCCTCCACTTT	CASSPYTGGYSGSPLHF
NA	TRBV28	TRBD1	TRBJ1-4	TGTGCCAGCAGTTTAGGCGGGACAGTTAATGAAAAACTGTTTTTT	CASSLGGTVNEKLFF
once	TRBV20-1	NA	TRBJ2-1	TGCAGTGCTAGCTTGGAGGATGAGCAGTTCTTC	CSASLEDEQFF
NA	TRBV6-1	NA	TRBJ1-2	TGTGCCAGCAGTGAGCCTCGGACAGTCTATGGCTACACCTTC	CASSEPRTVYGYTF
NA	TRBV18	NA	TRBJ1-3	TGTGCCAGCTCACCCTTCCCGGGAGACTCTGGAAACACCATATATTTT	CASSPFPGDSGNTIYF
NA	TRBV18	NA	TRBJ1-5	TGTGCCAGCTCACCGGACTCCCTAGGGCGGCCCCAGCATTTT	CASSPDSLGRPQHF
NA	TRBV3-1/TRBV3-2	TRBD1	TRBJ2-7	TGTGCCAGCAGCCAAGGGGCGACAGGGGACTACGAGCAGTACTTC	CASSQGATGDYEQYF
NA	TRBV4-1	TRBD2	TRBJ2-1	TGCGCCAGCAGCCAAGGGAGTGGGCGGGGGGTCTACAATGAGCAGTTCTTC	CASSQGSGRGVYNEQFF
NA	TRBV3-1/TRBV3-2	TRBD1	TRBJ2-1	TGTGCCAGCAGCCAAAGCCCCGGGACAGCGCAAAGGAGTGAGCAGTTCTTC	CASSQSPGTAQRSEQFF
once	TRBV2	TRBD1	TRBJ1-3	TGTGCCAGCAGGAGCCTTGACAGGGCTTATGGAAACACCATATATTTT	CASRSLDRAYGNTIYF
NA	TRBV7-8	NA	TRBJ1-2	TGTGCCAGCAGCGTAAGGGAGGGGGACATAAGAGGCTACACCTTC	CASSVREGDIRGYTF
NA	TRBV2	TRBD1	TRBJ1-2	TGTGCCAGCAGCATTAAGACAGGGGTCCATGGCTACACCTTC	CASSIKTGVHGYTF